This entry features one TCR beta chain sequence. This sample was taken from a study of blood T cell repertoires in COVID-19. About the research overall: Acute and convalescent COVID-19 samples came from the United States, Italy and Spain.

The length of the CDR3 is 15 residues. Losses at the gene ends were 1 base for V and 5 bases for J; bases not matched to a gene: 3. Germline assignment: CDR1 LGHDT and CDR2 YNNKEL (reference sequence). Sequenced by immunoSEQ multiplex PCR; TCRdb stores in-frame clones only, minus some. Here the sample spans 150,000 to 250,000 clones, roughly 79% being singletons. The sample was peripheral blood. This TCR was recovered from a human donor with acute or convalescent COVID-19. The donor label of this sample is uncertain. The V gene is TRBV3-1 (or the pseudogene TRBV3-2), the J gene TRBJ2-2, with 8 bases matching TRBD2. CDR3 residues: CASSQVGTRTGELFF. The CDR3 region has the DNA TGTGCCAGCAGCCAAGTGGGGACTAGGACCGGGGAGCTGTTTTTT.